Listed below are T cell receptor beta chains from one sample, sequenced in a study of metastatic and nonmetastatic thyroid tumors. Through MiXCR, TCRdb re-clonotyped the PCR reads. The table includes some 45,000 clones, 9.5% to 13% detected once. Sample: blood. These receptors were obtained from a male donor with papillary thyroid cancer or a benign thyroid nodule (not recorded which). Some clones in this sample may be carry-over from other donors' samples. The CDR3 runs from the conserved cysteine through the conserved F or W. The D gene is left open where the match is weak. The listing skips clone size in some rows; elsewhere it reads once, few, many or a size class.

j_call | clone_size | d_call | v_call | cdr3_aa | cdr3_nt
TRBJ1-1 | - | - | TRBV5-4 | CASSPPVTGRGTEAFF | TGTGCCAGCAGCCCGCCGGTAACTGGCCGGGGCACTGAAGCTTTCTTT
TRBJ2-1 | few | - | TRBV15 | CATSSLLDDSYNEQFF | TGTGCCACCAGCAGTCTCCTGGACGACTCCTACAATGAGCAGTTCTTC
TRBJ2-2 | medium-sized | - | TRBV6-2/TRBV6-3 | CASSYSENTGELFF | TGTGCCAGCAGTTACTCGGAGAACACCGGGGAGCTGTTTTTT
TRBJ2-7 | - | - | TRBV6-1 | CASSGEGAYEQYF | TGTGCCAGCAGTGGGGAAGGGGCCTACGAGCAGTACTTC
TRBJ2-7 | many | TRBD2 | TRBV5-1 | CASRLAGESEQYF | TGCGCCAGCCGGCTAGCGGGAGAATCCGAGCAGTACTTC
TRBJ2-4 | many | - | TRBV28 | CASSPSPRGIQYF | TGTGCCAGCAGTCCCTCCCCTCGTGGCATTCAGTACTTC
TRBJ1-6 | few | - | TRBV28 | CARRGEGNSPLHF | TGTGCCAGGAGGGGGGAGGGAAATTCACCCCTCCACTTT
TRBJ1-5 | - | - | TRBV6-1 | CASTAASGGNQPQHF | TGTGCCAGCACCGCCGCCTCGGGCGGCAATCAGCCCCAGCATTTT
TRBJ2-3 | medium-sized | - | TRBV6-1 | CASSEAAGLTDTQYF | TGTGCCAGCAGTGAAGCGGCAGGGCTTACAGATACGCAGTATTTT
TRBJ2-1 | many | - | TRBV6-5 | CASSYSYRSYNEQFF | TGTGCCAGCAGTTACTCGTACCGATCCTACAATGAGCAGTTCTTC
TRBJ2-7 | many | TRBD1 | TRBV5-4 | CAINRQGVTGEQYF | TGTGCCATAAATCGACAGGGAGTGACGGGCGAGCAGTACTTC
TRBJ2-2 | - | TRBD1 | TRBV5-1 | CASSSTGVTGELFF | TGCGCCAGCAGCTCGACAGGGGTAACCGGGGAGCTGTTTTTT
TRBJ1-3 | many | - | TRBV7-2 | CASSLSLGFSGNTIYF | TGTGCCAGCAGCTTATCCCTAGGGTTCTCTGGAAACACCATATATTTT
TRBJ1-2 | many | - | TRBV24-1 | CATSDLRVNYGYTF | TGTGCCACCAGTGATTTGCGAGTTAACTATGGCTACACCTTC
TRBJ2-1 | many | - | TRBV11-2 | CASSWGSLGEQFF | TGTGCCAGCAGCTGGGGTAGCCTCGGTGAGCAGTTCTTC
TRBJ2-1 | many | - | TRBV20-1 | CSARVSYNEQFF | TGCAGCGCTAGAGTGTCCTACAATGAGCAGTTCTTC
TRBJ1-6 | many | - | TRBV6-5 | CASSYSQRLNSPLHF | TGTGCCAGCAGTTACTCCCAGCGACTCAATTCACCCCTCCACTTT
TRBJ1-5 | many | TRBD1 | TRBV19 | CASSRTGRTQHF | TGTGCCAGTAGTAGGACAGGGAGGACCCAGCATTTT
TRBJ1-1 | many | - | TRBV27 | CASSLFRAGTEAFF | TGTGCCAGCAGTTTATTTCGGGCGGGCACTGAAGCTTTCTTT
TRBJ1-1 | few | - | TRBV28 | CATKKMDSTEAFF | TGTGCCACGAAGAAAATGGATAGCACTGAAGCTTTCTTT
TRBJ2-1 | many | TRBD2 | TRBV9 | CASSSSGSHADEQFF | TGTGCCAGCAGCTCGAGCGGGAGCCACGCGGATGAGCAGTTCTTC
TRBJ2-7 | many | TRBD2 | TRBV7-8 | CASSRSGTSGEQYF | TGTGCCAGCAGCCGTTCCGGGACTAGCGGCGAGCAGTACTTC
TRBJ2-6 | many | - | TRBV6-4 | CASSEQAGAGANVLTF | TGTGCCAGCAGTGAACAGGCTGGCGCTGGGGCCAACGTCCTGACTTTC
TRBJ2-3 | few | - | TRBV6-4 | CASSDSETDTQYF | TGTGCCAGCAGTGATAGCGAGACAGATACGCAGTATTTT
TRBJ2-2 | many | - | TRBV12-3/TRBV12-4 | CASRGELNTGELFF | TGTGCCAGCAGGGGGGAGCTGAACACCGGGGAGCTGTTTTTT
TRBJ2-4 | many | - | TRBV7-2 | CASSLGLNIQYF | TGTGCCAGCAGCTTAGGGTTAAACATTCAGTACTTC
TRBJ2-3 | many | - | TRBV6-2/TRBV6-3 | CASSYNLVAGLTTDTQYF | TGTGCCAGCAGTTACAACCTTGTAGCCGGACTTACCACAGATACGCAGTATTTT
TRBJ2-1 | many | - | TRBV6-6 | CASSYVPRAINEQFF | TGTGCCAGCAGTTACGTCCCTAGAGCGATCAATGAGCAGTTCTTC
TRBJ1-2 | many | - | TRBV20-1 | CSGHDYTF | TGCAGTGGTCACGACTACACCTTC
TRBJ2-1 | many | - | TRBV2 | CASNPGYNEQFF | TGTGCCAGCAACCCCGGCTACAATGAGCAGTTCTTC
TRBJ1-1 | - | - | TRBV4-3 | CASSQDPGGAARSLSFF | TGCGCCAGCAGCCAAGATCCGGGGGGCGCGGCCCGAAGTTTGTCTTTCTTT
TRBJ1-1 | many | - | TRBV5-4 | CASSPGASLITEAFF | TGTGCCAGCAGCCCTGGCGCCAGTCTTATCACTGAAGCTTTCTTT
TRBJ2-4 | many | - | TRBV6-1 | CASSGGFQNIQYF | TGTGCCAGCAGTGGGGGGTTTCAAAACATTCAGTACTTC
TRBJ2-3 | many | - | TRBV6-6 | CASSYSTGGADTQYF | TGTGCCAGCAGTTATTCTACGGGGGGCGCAGATACGCAGTATTTT
TRBJ1-6 | many | - | TRBV6-2/TRBV6-3 | CASSQSLHSVVDSPLHF | TGTGCCAGCAGTCAATCCTTGCACAGCGTAGTGGATTCACCCCTCCACTTT
TRBJ1-4 | many | TRBD1 | TRBV6-1 | CASSERGQVNEKLFF | TGTGCCAGCAGTGAGCGAGGACAGGTTAATGAAAAACTGTTTTTT
TRBJ2-7 | many | - | TRBV20-1 | CSARVFGRIGSYEQYF | TGCAGTGCTAGAGTATTTGGGCGGATTGGCTCCTACGAGCAGTACTTC
TRBJ2-7 | medium-sized | - | TRBV6-2/TRBV6-3 | CASSYSSYEQYF | TGTGCCAGCAGTTACAGCTCCTACGAGCAGTACTTC
TRBJ1-5 | many | TRBD1 | TRBV5-1 | CASSLAGGGGQPQHF | TGCGCCAGCAGCTTGGCAGGGGGAGGCGGTCAGCCCCAGCATTTT
TRBJ2-2 | many | TRBD1 | TRBV7-8 | CASSLANRGTGELFF | TGTGCCAGCAGCTTAGCAAACAGGGGCACCGGGGAGCTGTTTTTT
TRBJ2-7 | many | TRBD2 | TRBV2 | CASKREGRSEQYF | TGTGCCAGCAAGCGGGAGGGCCGGAGCGAGCAGTACTTC
TRBJ2-3 | - | - | TRBV18 | CASTFRVDTQYF | TGTGCCAGCACATTCAGGGTTGATACGCAGTATTTT
TRBJ2-7 | few | - | TRBV6-1 | CASSGSYEQYF | TGTGCCAGCAGTGGTTCCTACGAGCAGTACTTC
TRBJ2-7 | many | - | TRBV9 | CASSVGAGADEQYF | TGTGCCAGCAGCGTAGGGGCAGGGGCAGACGAGCAGTACTTC
TRBJ2-5 | many | - | TRBV2 | CASSNRVETQYF | TGTGCCAGCAGCAACAGGGTTGAGACCCAGTACTTC
TRBJ1-3 | many | - | TRBV20-1 | CSARPQGSDTIYF | TGCAGTGCTAGGCCGCAGGGGTCGGACACCATATATTTT
TRBJ2-3 | many | - | TRBV11-1 | CASRFSPGAGDTQYF | TGTGCCAGCAGGTTTTCCCCGGGAGCGGGCGATACGCAGTATTTT
TRBJ2-1 | many | - | TRBV11-3 | CASSARGYNEQFF | TGTGCCAGCAGCGCCAGGGGCTACAATGAGCAGTTCTTC
TRBJ2-1 | few | - | TRBV5-1 | CASSWASYEQSF | TGCGCCAGCAGCTGGGCTAGTTATGAGCAGTCCTTC
TRBJ2-7 | many | - | TRBV3-1 | CASSHVGSYEQYF | TGTGCCAGCAGCCATGTTGGCAGTTACGAGCAGTACTTC
TRBJ2-7 | many | - | TRBV11-2 | CASSLAGISYEQYF | TGTGCCAGCAGCTTAGCAGGCATCTCCTACGAGCAGTACTTC
TRBJ2-3 | many | - | TRBV20-1 | CSARAPGTDTQYF | TGCAGTGCACGGGCGCCTGGGACAGATACGCAGTATTTT
TRBJ1-2 | many | - | TRBV18 | CASSQGETYGYTF | TGTGCCAGCTCACAGGGGGAGACGTATGGCTACACCTTC